The clone carrying this T cell receptor beta chain was seen repeatedly, ten times or more. Its cognate antigen is unknown. Everyone who donated was a healthy Caucasian. V was trimmed by 2 bases and J by 6 bases, leaving 14 bases between them. The length of the CDR3 is 14 residues. Germline V gene data show CDR1 as SGHRS and CDR2 as YFSETQ. The data were obtained in a study of identical twins. Study-wide results and caveats: Out-of-frame alpha sequences that twins shared showed excess low generation probability.

TCRdb redid the calling of the 5' RACE reads with MiXCR, one entry per CDR3 protein. The data show 250,000 to 350,000 distinct CDR3 sequences, more than 6.5% seen once. These records were also assigned to another study, of yellow fever vaccine responses in identical twins.

The chain uses TRBV5-1 and TRBJ1-2, with D perhaps matching TRBD1 (6 bases). The sequence was collected from a woman between 18 and 30 years old in good health. The sequenced sample was memory (CD45RO+) T cells sorted from blood. The CDR3 DNA is TGCGCCAGCAGCTTAGTGGGACACGTCAATGGCTACACCTTC. Its protein is CASSLVGHVNGYTF.